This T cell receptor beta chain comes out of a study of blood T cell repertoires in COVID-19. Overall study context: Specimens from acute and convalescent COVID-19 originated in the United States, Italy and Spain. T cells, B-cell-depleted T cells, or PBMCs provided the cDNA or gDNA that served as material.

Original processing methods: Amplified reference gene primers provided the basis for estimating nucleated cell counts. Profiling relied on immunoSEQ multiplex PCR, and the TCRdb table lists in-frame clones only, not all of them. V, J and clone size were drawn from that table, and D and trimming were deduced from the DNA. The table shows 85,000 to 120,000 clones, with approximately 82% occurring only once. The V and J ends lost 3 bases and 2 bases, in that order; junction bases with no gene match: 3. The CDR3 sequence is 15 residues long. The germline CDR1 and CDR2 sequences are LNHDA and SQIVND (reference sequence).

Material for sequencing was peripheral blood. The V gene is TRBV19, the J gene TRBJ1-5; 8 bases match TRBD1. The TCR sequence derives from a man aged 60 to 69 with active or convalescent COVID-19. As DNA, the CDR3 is TGTGCCAGTAGTATCGACAGGGGAGGCAATCAGCCCCAGCATTTT. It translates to CASSIDRGGNQPQHF.